These 13 T cell receptor beta chains were sequenced from one sample in a study of shared clonotypes between healthy human individuals. As defined, naive CD8 cells were CD45RO-negative and positively selected for CCR7, with terminally differentiated effector memory CD45RA+ cells excluded. TCRdb's copy holds only in-frame clones and misses some; the assay was immunoSEQ multiplex PCR. The repertoire consists of more than 2 million clones, with 93% occurring once and the leading ten covering around 1.7%. The sequenced sample was naive CD8+ T cells from PBMCs. The receptors derive from a man aged 18 to 29 in good health. Some clones in this sample may be carry-over from other donors' samples.

The gene calls are TRBV5-1 and TRBJ2-5; the match to TRBD2 covers 7 bases. CDR1 is SGHRS, CDR2 YFSETQ, per germline. The CDR3 consists of 15 residues. With V trimmed by 2 bases and J by 5 bases, 9 bases remained unmatched. The CDR3 sequence: CASSFRGRGGETQYF. The CDR3, as DNA: TGCGCCAGCAGCTTCCGGGGACGGGGAGGGGAGACCCAGTACTTC.

This clone has only one observation. The chain employs TRBV9 and TRBJ1-5; no clear D. The V end was cut by 1 base, the J end by 9 bases, with 11 bases between. The CDR3 runs 13 residues. Germline values: CDR1 SGDLS, CDR2 YYNGEE. Here the CDR3 DNA reads TGTGCCAGCAGCGTAAGACCGGGGTGGCCCCAGCATTTT. The encoded protein is CASSVRPGWPQHF.

The chain is built from TRBV6-5 and TRBJ1-1, with D possibly matching TRBD1 (6 bases). The length of the CDR3 is 14 residues. V was pared by 2 bases and J by 7 bases, with 14 bases between. CDR1 and CDR2 (germline): MNHEY, SVGAGI. CDR3: CASSYGQGRHEAFF. CDR3 in DNA: TGTGCCAGCAGTTACGGGCAGGGGAGGCATGAAGCTTTCTTT.

On this clone: The identical CDR3 is also encoded by other nucleotide sequences in the sample. The chain employs TRBV7-9 and TRBJ2-7; 7 nucleotides match TRBD1. CDR1 and CDR2 from the germline V gene are SEHNR and FQNEAQ (reference sequence). The trim removed 5 bases at V and 1 base at J, leaving 8 bases unmatched. CDR3 length equals 15 residues. CDR3 amino acids: CASSPRDSPSYEQYF. The CDR3 DNA is TGTGCCAGCAGCCCCCGGGACAGTCCTTCCTACGAGCAGTACTTC.

Concerning this clone itself: Other DNA sequences within the sample encode an identical CDR3. J is TRBJ2-7 and V is TRBV27; 7 bases align to TRBD1. The V gene end was trimmed by 5 bases and the J gene end by 3 bases; junction bases not matched to a gene: 7. CDR1 and CDR2 from the germline V gene are MNHEY and SMNVEV (reference sequence). This CDR3 spans 14 amino acids. CDR3 residues: CASSPRTGYYEQYF. The CDR3 DNA reads as TGTGCCAGCAGTCCCCGGACAGGTTACTACGAGCAGTACTTC.

V gene TRBV5-6 combines with J gene TRBJ1-1; no clear D. The germline gives CDR1 SGHDT, CDR2 YYEEEE. This CDR3 is built from 13 residues. The ends were cut back, 4 bases at V and 6 bases at J, with 13 bases in the middle. The CDR3 loop reads CASSAGGSPEAFF. The CDR3 coding sequence is TGTGCCAGCAGCGCGGGCGGGAGTCCTGAAGCTTTCTTT.

CDR3 nucleotides: TGTGCCAGCAGCTTAGTGTTTTCTAATGCTCGGGAGCTGTTTTTT. It is translated as CASSLVFSNARELFF. This rearrangement joins TRBV7-6 to TRBJ2-2; no definite D call. Deletions cut 1 base from V and 9 bases from J, with 15 bases between. The CDR3 extends over 15 amino acids. In germline, CDR1 is SGHVS, CDR2 FNYEAQ.

The V and J genes are TRBV7-2 and TRBJ1-2, with 9 bases that match TRBD1. The CDR3 is 15 amino acids. Trimming took 6 bases from V and 7 from J; bases not matched to a gene: 12. Germline CDR1 is SGHTA and CDR2 is FQGNSA. The CDR3 DNA is TGTGCCAGCAGTTTGATTACAGGGGGCGCAGGTGGCTACACCTTC. This sequence encodes CASSLITGGAGGYTF. The whole variable domain, filled in from reference TRBV7-2 and TRBJ1-2, reads GAGVSQSPSNKVTEKGKDVELRCDPISGHTALYWYRQSLGQGLEFLIYFQGNSAPDKSGLPSDRFSAERTGGSVSTLTIQRTQQEDSAVYLCASSLITGGAGGYTFGSGTRLTVV.

The chain combines TRBV6-5 with TRBJ2-7, with TRBD2 matching over 13 bases. CDR1 is MNHEY and CDR2 is SVGAGI in the germline V gene. Losses at the gene ends were 6 bases for V and 6 bases for J; bases not matched to a gene: 8. The CDR3 spans 15 residues. Here the CDR3 DNA reads TGTGCCAGCAGCAGGATGACTAGCGGGAGGCCCGAGCAGTACTTC. Its protein is CASSRMTSGRPEQYF.

This clone was seen just once. This CDR3 is CASSSTSVYYNEQFF. CDR3 nucleotides: TGTGCCAGCAGCTCCACTAGCGTCTACTACAATGAGCAGTTCTTC. The chain joins TRBV7-6 to TRBJ2-1, with TRBD2 matching 7 bases. The CDR3 contains 15 residues. J lost 3 bases, V lost 4 bases, and 6 bases had no gene match. The V gene's germline CDR1 is SGHVS and CDR2 FNYEAQ.

This clone was counted once. This sequence joins TRBV28 and TRBJ1-2; the D gene is possibly TRBD1 (5 bases). The V gene lost 5 bases and the J gene lost 2 bases, with 21 bases spanning the gap. Germline values: CDR1 MDHEN, CDR2 SYDVKM. The CDR3 contains 17 residues. CDR3 in DNA: TGTGCCAGCAGTGGTGGTGAGGAATATGACAGCAACTATGGCTACACCTTC. Its translation is CASSGGEEYDSNYGYTF.

The V and J genes are TRBV30 and TRBJ2-3, with D possibly being TRBD2 (9 bases). Trimming removed 8 bases from V and 6 bases from J, with 24 bases in between. The CDR3 is 15 residues long. In germline, CDR1 is GTSNPN, CDR2 SVGIG (reference sequence). CDR3 sequence (DNA): TGTGCCGGGCAGGGGGCGGGAGGGCCTGGTGATACGCAGTATTTT. This encodes CAGQGAGGPGDTQYF. Combining the CDR3 with reference TRBV30 and TRBJ2-3 gives the whole variable domain SQTIHQWPATLVQPVGSPLSLECTVEGTSNPNLYWYRQAAGRGLQLLFYSVGIGQISSEVPQNLSASRPQDRQFILSSKKLLLSDSGFYLCAGQGAGGPGDTQYFGPGTRLTVL.

This clone was found once. The rearrangement uses TRBV7-9 and TRBJ1-1, with D hard to call. Germline CDR1 and CDR2: SEHNR and FQNEAQ (reference sequence). V was trimmed by 6 bases and J by 3 bases, leaving 20 bases between them. The CDR3 has 16 amino acids. The CDR3 protein is CASSFSNFPGDTEAFF. CDR3 nucleotide sequence: TGTGCCAGCAGTTTCTCTAACTTCCCGGGCGACACTGAAGCTTTCTTT. Full variable domain (missing parts from reference TRBV7-9 and TRBJ1-1): DTGVSQNPRHKITKRGQNVTFRCDPISEHNRLYWYRQTLGQGPEFLTYFQNEAQLEKSRLLSDRFSAERPKGSFSTLEIQRTEQGDSAMYLCASSFSNFPGDTEAFFGQGTRLTVV.